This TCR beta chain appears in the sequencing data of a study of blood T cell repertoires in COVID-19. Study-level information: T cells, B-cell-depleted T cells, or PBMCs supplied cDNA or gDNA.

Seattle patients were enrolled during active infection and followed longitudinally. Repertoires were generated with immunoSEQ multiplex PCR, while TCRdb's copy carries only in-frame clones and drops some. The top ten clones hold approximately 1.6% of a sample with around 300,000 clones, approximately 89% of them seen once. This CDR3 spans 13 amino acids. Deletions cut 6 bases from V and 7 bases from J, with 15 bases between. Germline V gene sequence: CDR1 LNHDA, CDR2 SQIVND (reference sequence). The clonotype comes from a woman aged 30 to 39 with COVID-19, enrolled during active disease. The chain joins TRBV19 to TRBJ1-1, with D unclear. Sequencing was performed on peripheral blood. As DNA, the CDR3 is TGTGCCAGTAGGGCGACGGGATTTGGTGAAGCTTTCTTT. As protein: CASRATGFGEAFF.